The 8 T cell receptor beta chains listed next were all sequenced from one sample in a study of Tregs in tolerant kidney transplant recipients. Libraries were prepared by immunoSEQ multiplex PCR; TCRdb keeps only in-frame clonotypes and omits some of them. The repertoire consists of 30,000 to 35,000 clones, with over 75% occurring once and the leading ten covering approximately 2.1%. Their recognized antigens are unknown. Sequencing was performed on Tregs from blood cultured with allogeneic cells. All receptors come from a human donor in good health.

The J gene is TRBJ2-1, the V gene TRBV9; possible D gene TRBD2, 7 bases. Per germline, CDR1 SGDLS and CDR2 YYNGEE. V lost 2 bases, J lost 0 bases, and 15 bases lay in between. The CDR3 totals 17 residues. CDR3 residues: CASSVSGGPPSYNEQFF. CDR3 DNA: TGTGCCAGCAGCGTCTCGGGGGGCCCCCCCTCCTACAATGAGCAGTTCTTC.

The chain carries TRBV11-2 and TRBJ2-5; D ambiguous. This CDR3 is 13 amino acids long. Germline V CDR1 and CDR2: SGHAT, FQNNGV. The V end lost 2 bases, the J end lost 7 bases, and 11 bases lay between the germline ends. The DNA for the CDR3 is TGTGCCAGCAGCTTAACCGGGTCTCGGACCCAGTACTTC. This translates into CASSLTGSRTQYF.

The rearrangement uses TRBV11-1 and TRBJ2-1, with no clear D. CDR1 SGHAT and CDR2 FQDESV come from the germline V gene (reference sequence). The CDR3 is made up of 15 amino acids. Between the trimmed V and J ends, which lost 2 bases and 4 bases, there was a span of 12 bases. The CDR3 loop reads CASSLFQIGYNEQFF. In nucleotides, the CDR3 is TGTGCCAGCAGCTTATTCCAGATAGGGTACAATGAGCAGTTCTTC.

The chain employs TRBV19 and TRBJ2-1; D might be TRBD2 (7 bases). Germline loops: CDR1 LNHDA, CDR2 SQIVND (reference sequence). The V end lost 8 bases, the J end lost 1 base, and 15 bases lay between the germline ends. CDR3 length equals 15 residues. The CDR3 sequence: CASQRGGLSYNEQFF. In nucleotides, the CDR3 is TGTGCCAGTCAACGCGGGGGCCTATCCTACAATGAGCAGTTCTTC.

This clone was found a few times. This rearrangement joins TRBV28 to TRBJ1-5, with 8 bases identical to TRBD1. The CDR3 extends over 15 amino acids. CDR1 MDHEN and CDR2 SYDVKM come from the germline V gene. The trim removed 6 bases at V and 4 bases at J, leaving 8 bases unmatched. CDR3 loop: CASRRSGGANQPQHF. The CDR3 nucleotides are TGTGCCAGCAGGCGCTCAGGGGGCGCGAATCAGCCCCAGCATTTT.

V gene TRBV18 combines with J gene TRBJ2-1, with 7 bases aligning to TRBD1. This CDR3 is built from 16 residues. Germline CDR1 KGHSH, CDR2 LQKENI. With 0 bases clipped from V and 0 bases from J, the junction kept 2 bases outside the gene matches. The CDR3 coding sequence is TGTGCCAGCTCACCACCGGGACAGAGCTCCTACAATGAGCAGTTCTTC. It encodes CASSPPGQSSYNEQFF.

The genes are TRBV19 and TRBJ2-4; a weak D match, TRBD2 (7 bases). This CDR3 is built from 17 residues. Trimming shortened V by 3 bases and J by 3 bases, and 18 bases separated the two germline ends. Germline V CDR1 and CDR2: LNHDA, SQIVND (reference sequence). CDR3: CASSMGRGALGKNIQYF. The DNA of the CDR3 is TGTGCCAGTAGTATGGGGAGGGGGGCTTTGGGCAAAAACATTCAGTACTTC.

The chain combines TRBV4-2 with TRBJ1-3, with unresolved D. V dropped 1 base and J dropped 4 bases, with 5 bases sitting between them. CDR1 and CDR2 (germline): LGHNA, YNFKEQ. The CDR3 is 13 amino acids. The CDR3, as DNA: TGTGCCAGCAGCCAAGGCGGAGGAAACACCATATATTTT. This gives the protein CASSQGGGNTIYF.